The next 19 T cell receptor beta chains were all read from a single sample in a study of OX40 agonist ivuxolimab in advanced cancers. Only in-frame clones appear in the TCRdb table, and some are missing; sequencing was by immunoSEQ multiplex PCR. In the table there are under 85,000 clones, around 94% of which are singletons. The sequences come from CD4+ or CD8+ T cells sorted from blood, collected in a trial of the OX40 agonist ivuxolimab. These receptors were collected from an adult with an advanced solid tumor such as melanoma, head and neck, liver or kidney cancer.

The CDR3 DNA is TGTGCCAGCAGCCCGGGGACAGGGGTATCCTCCTACGAGCAGTACTTC. This translates into CASSPGTGVSSYEQYF. The chain carries TRBV7-6 and TRBJ2-7, with 10 bases aligning to TRBD1. The CDR3 consists of 16 residues. V lost 5 bases and J lost 0; bases outside the gene matches: 7. Per the germline V gene, CDR1 is SGHVS and CDR2 is FNYEAQ.

The CDR3 DNA sequence: TGTGCCAGCAGCTTAGGAGCTAGCGGAGCCTACGAGCAGTACTTC. This encodes CASSLGASGAYEQYF. This chain links TRBV7-2 with TRBJ2-7, with 7 bases lining up with TRBD2. The germline gives CDR1 SGHTA, CDR2 FQGNSA. The CDR3 length is 15 residues. Trimming at V came to 1 base and at J to 2 bases, leaving 5 bases not matched to a gene.

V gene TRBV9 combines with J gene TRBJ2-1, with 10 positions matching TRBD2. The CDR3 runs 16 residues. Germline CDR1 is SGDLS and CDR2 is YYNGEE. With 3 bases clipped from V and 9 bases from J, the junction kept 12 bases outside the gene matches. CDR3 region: CASSADSGLASGEQFF. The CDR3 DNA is TGTGCCAGCAGCGCGGACTCGGGACTAGCGTCCGGTGAGCAGTTCTTC.

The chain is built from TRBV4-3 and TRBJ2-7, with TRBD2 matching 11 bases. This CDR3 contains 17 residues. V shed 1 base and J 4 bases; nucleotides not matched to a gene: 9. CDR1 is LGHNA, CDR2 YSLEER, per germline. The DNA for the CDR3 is TGCGCCAGCAGCCAAGTTTCTGGGACTAGCGGAGAGTACGAGCAGTACTTC. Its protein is CASSQVSGTSGEYEQYF.

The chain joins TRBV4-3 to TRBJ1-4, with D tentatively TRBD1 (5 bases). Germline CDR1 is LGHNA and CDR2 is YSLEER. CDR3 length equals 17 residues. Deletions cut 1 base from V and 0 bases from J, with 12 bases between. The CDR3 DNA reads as TGCGCCAGCAGCCAAGGGCAGGGTAGGCCAACTAATGAAAAACTGTTTTTT. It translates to CASSQGQGRPTNEKLFF.

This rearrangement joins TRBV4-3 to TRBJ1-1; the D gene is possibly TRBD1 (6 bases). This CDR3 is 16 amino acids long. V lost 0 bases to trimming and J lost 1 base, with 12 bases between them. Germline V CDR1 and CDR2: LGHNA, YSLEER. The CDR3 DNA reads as TGCGCCAGCAGCCAAGACCCCCGGGGGGCGAACACTGAAGCTTTCTTT. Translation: CASSQDPRGANTEAFF.

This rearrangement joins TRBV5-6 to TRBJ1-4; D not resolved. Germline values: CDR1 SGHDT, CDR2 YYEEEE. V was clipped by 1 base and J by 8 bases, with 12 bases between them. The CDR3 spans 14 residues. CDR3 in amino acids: CASSLSVAGEKLFF. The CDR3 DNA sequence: TGTGCCAGCAGCTTGAGTGTGGCGGGCGAAAAACTGTTTTTT.

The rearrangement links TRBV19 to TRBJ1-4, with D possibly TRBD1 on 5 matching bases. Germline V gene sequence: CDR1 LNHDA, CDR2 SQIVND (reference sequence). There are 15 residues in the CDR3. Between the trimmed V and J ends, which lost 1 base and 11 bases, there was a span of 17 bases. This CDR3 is CASSIAATVGDKLFF. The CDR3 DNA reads TGTGCCAGTAGTATAGCCGCGACCGTCGGGGACAAACTGTTTTTT.

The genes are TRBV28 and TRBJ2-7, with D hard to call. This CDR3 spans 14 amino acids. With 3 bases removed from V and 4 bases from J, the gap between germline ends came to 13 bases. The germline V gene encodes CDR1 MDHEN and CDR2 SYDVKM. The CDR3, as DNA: TGTGCCAGCAGTTTGCAGTTAAGTGGTTACGAGCAGTACTTC. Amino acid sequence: CASSLQLSGYEQYF.

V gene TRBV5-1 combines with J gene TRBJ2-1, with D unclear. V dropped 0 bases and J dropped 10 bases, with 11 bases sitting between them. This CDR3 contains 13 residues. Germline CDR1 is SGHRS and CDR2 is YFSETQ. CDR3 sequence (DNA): TGCGCCAGCAGCTTGGGCTCGGTTGGAGAGCAGTTCTTC. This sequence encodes CASSLGSVGEQFF.

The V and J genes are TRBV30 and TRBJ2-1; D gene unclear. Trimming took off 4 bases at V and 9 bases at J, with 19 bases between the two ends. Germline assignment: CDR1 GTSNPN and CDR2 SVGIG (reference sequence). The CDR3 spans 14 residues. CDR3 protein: CAWTLGKVYTEQFF. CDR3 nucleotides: TGTGCCTGGACCCTAGGGAAGGTGTATACTGAGCAGTTCTTC. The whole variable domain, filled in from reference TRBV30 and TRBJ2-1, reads SQTIHQWPATLVQPVGSPLSLECTVEGTSNPNLYWYRQAAGRGLQLLFYSVGIGQISSEVPQNLSASRPQDRQFILSSKKLLLSDSGFYLCAWTLGKVYTEQFFGPGTRLTVL.

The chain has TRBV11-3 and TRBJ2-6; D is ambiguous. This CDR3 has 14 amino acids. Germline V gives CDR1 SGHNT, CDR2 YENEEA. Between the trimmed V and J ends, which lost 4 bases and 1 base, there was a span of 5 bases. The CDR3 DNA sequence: TGTGCCAGCAGCTCCCGATCTGGGGCCAACGTCCTGACTTTC. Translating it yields CASSSRSGANVLTF.

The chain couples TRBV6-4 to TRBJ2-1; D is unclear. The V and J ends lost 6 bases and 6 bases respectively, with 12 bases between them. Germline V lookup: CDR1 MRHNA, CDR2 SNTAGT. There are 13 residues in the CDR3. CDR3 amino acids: CASRGSAPNEQFF. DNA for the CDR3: TGTGCCAGCAGGGGAAGTGCCCCCAATGAGCAGTTCTTC.

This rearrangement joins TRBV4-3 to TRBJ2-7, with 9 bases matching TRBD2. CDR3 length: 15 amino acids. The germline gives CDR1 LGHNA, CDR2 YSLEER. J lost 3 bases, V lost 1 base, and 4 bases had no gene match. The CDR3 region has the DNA TGCGCCAGCAGCCAAGGACTAGCGGAACTCTACGAGCAGTACTTC. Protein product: CASSQGLAELYEQYF.

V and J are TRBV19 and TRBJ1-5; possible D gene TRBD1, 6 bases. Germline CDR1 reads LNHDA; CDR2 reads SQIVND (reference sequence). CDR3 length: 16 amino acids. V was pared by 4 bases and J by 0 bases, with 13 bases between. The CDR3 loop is CASSRGRYYSNQPQHF. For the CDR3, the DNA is TGTGCCAGTAGTAGGGGGCGGTACTATAGCAATCAGCCCCAGCATTTT.

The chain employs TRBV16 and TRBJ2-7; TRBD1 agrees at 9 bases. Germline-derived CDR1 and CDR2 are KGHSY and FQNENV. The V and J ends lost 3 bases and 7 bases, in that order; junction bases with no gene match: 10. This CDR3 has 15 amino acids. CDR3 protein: CASSQPGQGVGEQYF. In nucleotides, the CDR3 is TGTGCCAGCAGCCAGCCGGGACAGGGCGTGGGTGAGCAGTACTTC.

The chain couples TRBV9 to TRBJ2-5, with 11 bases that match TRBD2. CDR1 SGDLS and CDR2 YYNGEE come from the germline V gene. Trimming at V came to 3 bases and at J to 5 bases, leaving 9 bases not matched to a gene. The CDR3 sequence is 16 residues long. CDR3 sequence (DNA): TGTGCCAGCAGCGCCCAATTAGCGGGAGGGCGGGAGACCCAGTACTTC. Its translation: CASSAQLAGGRETQYF.

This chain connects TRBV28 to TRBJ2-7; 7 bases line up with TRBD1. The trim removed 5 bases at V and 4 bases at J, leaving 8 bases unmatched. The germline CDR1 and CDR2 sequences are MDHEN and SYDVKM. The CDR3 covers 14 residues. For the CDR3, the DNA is TGTGCCAGCAGTCTGACAGGGATTGGGTACGAGCAGTACTTC. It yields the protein CASSLTGIGYEQYF.

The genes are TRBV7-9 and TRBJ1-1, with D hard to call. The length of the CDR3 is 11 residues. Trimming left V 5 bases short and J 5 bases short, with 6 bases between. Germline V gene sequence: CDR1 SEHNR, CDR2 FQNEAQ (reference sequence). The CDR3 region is CASSRATEAFF. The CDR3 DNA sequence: TGTGCCAGCAGCAGGGCAACTGAAGCTTTCTTT.